What follows describes a single T cell receptor beta chain. This specimen comes from a study of Ad26.COV2.S vaccination and SARS-CoV-2 variants. Study details: Once or twice, 56 days apart, Ad26.COV2.S was delivered intramuscularly.

Treatment denoted: 19 received Ad26.COV2.S at low or high dose, single or two shots; about 5 received placebo; per-sample allocation not given. The study sampled participants on day 63 after the first vaccine or placebo injection. Generated by immunoSEQ multiplex PCR, the TCRdb table keeps only in-frame clones and is missing some. Found here are about 220,000 clones, 88% of them singletons; the top ten hold about 10%. V dropped 6 bases and J dropped 4; count of bases not matched to a gene: 11. Germline V CDR1 and CDR2: SGHVS, FQNEAQ. CDR3 size: 16 residues. The specimen comprised peripheral blood, sampled in a trial of Ad26.COV2.S vaccine versus placebo. The gene calls are TRBV7-8 and TRBJ2-5, with 10 bases matching TRBD2. This sequence was found in a person aged 18-60 years who received the Ad26.COV2.S COVID-19 vaccine or a placebo. Here the CDR3 DNA reads TGTGCCAGCAGTCCGAAAGCTAGCGGGAGTCTAGAGACCCAGTACTTC. This encodes CASSPKASGSLETQYF.